The sequence of this T cell receptor (beta chain) was determined in a study of T cells after yellow fever vaccination. TCRdb reanalysed the 5' RACE reads using MiXCR and keeps one entry per CDR3 protein. Of under 600,000 distinct CDR3 sequences listed, roughly 13% are singletons. Germline V gene sequence: CDR1 DFQATT, CDR2 SNEGSKA (reference sequence). V lost 5 bases to trimming and J lost 7 bases, with 21 bases between them. There are 14 residues in the CDR3. The TCR originated in a man between 25 and 39 years old who received the YFV17D yellow fever vaccine. This specimen consisted of PBMCs, obtained on the day of the yellow fever booster vaccination. The V and J genes are TRBV20-1 and TRBJ2-7, with D tentatively TRBD1 or TRBD2 (5 bases each). CDR3 in amino acids: CSALSPGRIREQYF. CDR3 in DNA: TGCAGTGCTCTTTCTCCGGGACGGATTAGGGAGCAGTACTTC.